This TCR beta chain was observed in a study of cytomegalovirus exposure and HLA in healthy donors. Across the study: Falling in the Caucasian-associated ancestry cluster were less than 85% of approximately 410 genotyped donors.

The CDR3 has 15 amino acids. Germline loops: CDR1 SSHAT, CDR2 FNYEAQ (reference sequence). General study findings and limits: With later analysis, a missense DCLRE1C variant became linked to TCR beta V- and J-gene trimming. Some V segments (TRBV6-2 and TRBV6-3 among them) were excluded as indistinguishable.

With 60 Vbeta and 13 Jbeta primers, the PCR was carried out. Assay: immunoSEQ multiplex PCR; the TCRdb copy retains only in-frame clones and omits some. The sample records 95,000 to 150,000 clones, roughly 80% being singletons. In regard to this clone: Its antigen remains unknown. Compared with germline, one end of the junction differs, possibly owing to a read error. Other DNA variants within this sample encode the same CDR3.

The TCR comes from a woman aged 40 to 50 in good health and CMV-seronegative. The sample comprised PBMCs. This chain uses TRBV7-7 with TRBJ2-1; D is perhaps TRBD1 (7 bases). The DNA of the CDR3 is TGTGCTAGCAGCCGGGACAGTTTGGCGGGGAATGAGCAGTTCTTC. The encoded protein is CASSRDSLAGNEQFF.